These 3 T cell receptor beta chains were all obtained from the same sample, sequenced in a study of blood T cell repertoires in COVID-19. The data were produced by immunoSEQ multiplex PCR, yet TCRdb's version contains in-frame clones alone and is incomplete. The repertoire holds some 150,000 clones, with roughly 80% as singletons. The source material was PBMCs or T cells enriched from blood (not recorded which). The receptors were sampled from a middle-aged woman who had recovered from COVID-19.

V and J are TRBV9 and TRBJ1-3, with unresolved D. V shed 4 bases and J shed 0 bases, with 14 bases lying between them. The germline V gene has CDR1 SGDLS and CDR2 YYNGEE. CDR3 size: 16 residues. The CDR3 loop is CASSLDAGYSGNTIYF. CDR3 bases: TGTGCCAGCAGCTTGGATGCAGGCTACTCTGGAAACACCATATATTTT.

The chain links TRBV28 to TRBJ2-7; 11 positions agree with TRBD1. The CDR3 has 15 amino acids. V shed 5 bases, J shed 2 bases, and the junction held 5 bases outside the gene matches. Germline loops: CDR1 MDHEN, CDR2 SYDVKM. The CDR3 loop reads CASSTGQGAAYEQYF. In DNA, the CDR3 is TGTGCCAGCAGTACCGGACAGGGGGCCGCCTACGAGCAGTACTTC.

J is TRBJ2-1 and V is TRBV9; perhaps TRBD2 as D (5 bases). This CDR3 is 14 amino acids long. V was trimmed by 6 bases and J by 6 bases, leaving 16 bases between them. From germline, CDR1 is SGDLS and CDR2 YYNGEE. In nucleotides, the CDR3 is TGTGCCAGCACCGATGCCCCAGCGGCCAATGAGCAGTTCTTC. This sequence encodes CASTDAPAANEQFF.